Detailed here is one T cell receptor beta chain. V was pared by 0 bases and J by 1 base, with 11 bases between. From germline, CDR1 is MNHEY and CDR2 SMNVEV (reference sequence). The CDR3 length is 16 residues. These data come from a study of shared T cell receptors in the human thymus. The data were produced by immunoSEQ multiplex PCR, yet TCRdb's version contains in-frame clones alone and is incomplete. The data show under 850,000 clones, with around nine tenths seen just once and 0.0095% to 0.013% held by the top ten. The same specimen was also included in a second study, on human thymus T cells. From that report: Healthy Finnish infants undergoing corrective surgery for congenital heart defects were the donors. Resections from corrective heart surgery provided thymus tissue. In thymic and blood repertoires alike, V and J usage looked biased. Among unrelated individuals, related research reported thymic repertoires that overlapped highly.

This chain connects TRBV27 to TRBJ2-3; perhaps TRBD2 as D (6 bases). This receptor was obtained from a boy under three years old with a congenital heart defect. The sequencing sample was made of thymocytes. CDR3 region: CASSLSWEEGTDTQYF. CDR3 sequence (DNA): TGTGCCAGCAGTTTATCGTGGGAGGAAGGCACAGATACGCAGTATTTT.